This note documents a single T cell receptor beta chain sequence. These data are taken from a study of blood T cell repertoires in COVID-19. Across the whole study: COVID-19 samples from acute and convalescent phases originated in the United States, Italy and Spain.

The CDR3 is 15 amino acids. As handled by the study authors: Amplification of reference gene primers provided the estimated nucleated cell counts. TCRdb's copy holds only in-frame clones and misses some; the assay was immunoSEQ multiplex PCR. Clone size and the V and J calls come from that table; the DNA yielded D and trimming. Seen here are roughly 100,000 clones, roughly 87% observed once, and the top ten hold over 15%. This rearrangement joins TRBV21-1 to TRBJ2-7; the listed D gene, TRBD2, was not tested against the DNA. TRBV21-1 is flagged as a pseudogene. The receptor was isolated from a woman older than 75 in a cohort sampled during active COVID-19. Source material: peripheral blood. The CDR3 loop reads CARDKLAGHSYEQYF. CDR3 DNA sequence: TGTGCCAGGGACAAACTAGCGGGACACTCCTACGAGCAGTACTTC.